This T cell receptor (beta chain) appears in the sequencing data of a study of CD8+CD57+ T cells in acquired aplastic anemia. Study-level background: The sorted CD4+ and CD8+ cells yielded an average around 3.4 ug of DNA. Healthy donor CD4+ samples were sequenced to a depth that averaged approximately 10 million reads.

This CDR3 spans 15 amino acids. Unmatched junction bases numbered 3, after V lost 5 bases and J lost 0 bases. Germline assignment: CDR1 LNHDA and CDR2 SQIVND (reference sequence). According to the study, genomic DNA was the template for TCR beta VDJ and CDR3 profiling. A single record per CDR3 protein comes from TCRdb applying MiXCR to the reads. The sample gives 150,000 to 200,000 distinct CDR3 sequences, approximately 60% of which show up once; about 41% is in the top ten. Sequences were obtained from sorted CD4+, CD8+, or CD8+CD57+ T cells (not recorded which) from PBMCs. The receptor comes from a human donor in good health. The J gene is TRBJ1-5, the V gene TRBV19, with 8 bases lining up with TRBD1. The CDR3 region has the DNA TGTGCCAGTAGTGTCGGGACAGGTAGCAATCAGCCCCAGCATTTT. Its translation: CASSVGTGSNQPQHF.